This T cell receptor (beta chain) was profiled in a study of blood T cell repertoires in COVID-19. Study in general: There were acute and convalescent COVID-19 samples, and they came from the United States, Italy and Spain. PBMCs, B-cell-depleted T cells, or T cells provided the cDNA or gDNA that made up the material.

How the authors handled the data: Cell counts per sample came from amplifying reference gene primers. Measured with immunoSEQ multiplex PCR; TCRdb has only the in-frame clones, and not every one. That table furnishes V, J and clone size, whereas the DNA furnished D and trimming. The data contain 310,000 or so clones, approximately 86% of them singletons. Trimming pared 0 bases from V and 4 bases from J, leaving 8 bases between. The CDR3 is 15 amino acids. Germline V gene sequence: CDR1 SGHDT, CDR2 YYEEEE. Material for sequencing was peripheral blood. This receptor was obtained from a woman in her forties or fifties who had recovered from COVID-19. The chain joins TRBV5-6 to TRBJ1-6, with a possible D match to TRBD1 (5 bases). The CDR3 loop reads CASSLARVYNSPLHF. The DNA of the CDR3 is TGTGCCAGCAGCTTGGCCAGGGTTTATAATTCACCCCTCCACTTT. Together with reference TRBV5-6 and TRBJ1-6, the CDR3 gives the full variable domain: DAGVTQSPTHLIKTRGQQVTLRCSPKSGHDTVSWYQQALGQGPQFIFQYYEEEERQRGNFPDRFSGHQFPNYSSELNVNALLLGDSALYLCASSLARVYNSPLHFGNGTRLTVT.